Listed here are 28 T cell receptor beta chains from one sample, sequenced in a study of shared clonotypes between healthy human individuals. CD8 cells classed as naive were CD45RO-negative and positively selected for CCR7, excluding terminally differentiated effector memory CD45RA+ cells. TCRdb keeps only in-frame clones here, not all; method: immunoSEQ multiplex PCR. The sample holds around 1.9 million clones; 90% to 95% are singletons and the top ten take roughly 1.8%. What was sequenced was naive CD8+ T cells from PBMCs. The receptors were gathered from a man between 18 and 29 years old in good health. Some clones in this sample may be carry-over from other donors' samples.

This chain uses TRBV7-8 with TRBJ2-1, with 7 bases identical to TRBD1. Germline assignment: CDR1 SGHVS and CDR2 FQNEAQ. The length of the CDR3 is 12 residues. With 5 bases clipped from V and 10 bases from J, the junction kept 5 bases outside the gene matches. CDR3 nucleotides: TGTGCCAGCAGCCCCCGAGGGGGCGAGCAGTTCTTC. This encodes CASSPRGGEQFF.

The J gene is TRBJ2-7, the V gene TRBV27; 9 nucleotides agree with TRBD2. CDR3 length equals 16 residues. Germline-derived CDR1 and CDR2 are MNHEY and SMNVEV (reference sequence). J gave up 5 bases and V 3 bases, and 11 bases lay outside the gene matches. CDR3 amino acids: CASSFVLAGGGHEQYF. The CDR3 bases are TGTGCCAGCAGTTTTGTACTTGCGGGAGGGGGTCACGAGCAGTACTTC.

The chain joins TRBV27 to TRBJ2-2, with unresolved D. The CDR3 is 15 residues long. The ends were cut back, 2 bases at V and 3 bases at J, with 10 bases in the middle. In germline, CDR1 is MNHEY, CDR2 SMNVEV (reference sequence). CDR3 nucleotides: TGTGCCAGCAGTTTAAGGCCGCAGTACACCGGGGAGCTGTTTTTT. It translates to CASSLRPQYTGELFF.

The rearrangement links TRBV29-1 to TRBJ2-7; weak D call: TRBD1 (6 bases). Germline V gene data show CDR1 as SQVTM and CDR2 as ANQGSEA. The V end lost 8 bases, the J end lost 4 bases, and 21 bases lay between the germline ends. The CDR3 has 14 residues. The CDR3 DNA reads as TGCAGCTTTCTGAAACCGGGACAAAGATACGAGCAGTACTTC. Translated, it gives CSFLKPGQRYEQYF.

The CDR3 nucleotides read TGTGCCAGCAGCGTAGGAATCTCTGGAAACACCATATATTTT. It yields the protein CASSVGISGNTIYF. The J gene is TRBJ1-3, the V gene TRBV9; D is unresolved. CDR1 is SGDLS, CDR2 YYNGEE, per germline. The ends were cut back, 0 bases at V and 0 bases at J, with 4 bases in the middle. The CDR3 contains 14 residues.

The chain combines TRBV6-1 with TRBJ2-3, with a weak D call TRBD2 (5 bases). Deletions cut 4 bases from V and 0 bases from J, with 8 bases between. CDR1 MNHNS and CDR2 SASEGT come from the germline V gene. There are 14 residues in the CDR3. For the CDR3, the DNA is TGTGCCAGCAGTGTACAGCGGAGCACAGATACGCAGTATTTT. It translates to CASSVQRSTDTQYF.

This clone was seen once. This chain connects TRBV28 to TRBJ1-1; the D gene is possibly TRBD1 (5 bases). Germline-derived CDR1 and CDR2 are MDHEN and SYDVKM. CDR3 length equals 14 residues. V lost 6 bases, J lost 4 bases, and 15 bases lay in between. The CDR3 sequence is CASSLSPQGTEAFF. In nucleotides, the CDR3 is TGTGCCAGCAGCCTATCTCCCCAGGGCACTGAAGCTTTCTTT. Full variable domain (missing parts from reference TRBV28 and TRBJ1-1): DVKVTQSSRYLVKRTGEKVFLECVQDMDHENMFWYRQDPGLGLRLIYFSYDVKMKEKGDIPEGYSVSREKKERFSLILESASTNQTSMYLCASSLSPQGTEAFFGQGTRLTVV.

V usage is TRBV5-1 and J usage is TRBJ2-1, with 10 nucleotides matching TRBD1. This CDR3 has 15 residues. After removal of 2 bases from V and 9 bases from J, the junction contained 8 bases not matched to a gene. Germline V lookup: CDR1 SGHRS, CDR2 YFSETQ. CDR3 sequence (DNA): TGCGCCAGCAGCTTCCGGGACAGGGGAGGCAGTGAGCAGTTCTTC. Its protein product is CASSFRDRGGSEQFF.

J is TRBJ1-5 and V is TRBV19; D perhaps matches TRBD1 (6 bases). Germline CDR1 is LNHDA and CDR2 is SQIVND (reference sequence). Trimming removed 8 bases at V and 1 base at J, with 18 bases between. The CDR3 is made up of 16 amino acids. DNA of the CDR3: TGTGCCAGTGGTGTGGCGGACAGCCTCAGCAATCAGCCCCAGCATTTT. It codes for CASGVADSLSNQPQHF.

The chain employs TRBV15 and TRBJ2-2; D call uncertain. The germline V gene encodes CDR1 LNHNV and CDR2 YYDKDF (reference sequence). The CDR3 spans 15 residues. V gave up 0 bases and J gave up 6 bases, with 11 bases separating them. CDR3 sequence (DNA): TGTGCCACCAGCAGAGATTTAACCCGTCCCGGGGAGCTGTTTTTT. This gives the protein CATSRDLTRPGELFF. Full variable domain (remainder filled in from reference TRBV15 and TRBJ2-2): DAMVIQNPRYQVTQFGKPVTLSCSQTLNHNVMYWYQQKSSQAPKLLFHYYDKDFNNEADTPDNFQSRRPNTSFCFLDIRSPGLGDTAMYLCATSRDLTRPGELFFGEGSRLTVL.

The V and J genes are TRBV7-8 and TRBJ2-7; D gene uncertain. V gave up 5 bases and J gave up 0 bases, with 11 bases separating them. This CDR3 comprises 14 residues. Germline loops: CDR1 SGHVS, CDR2 FQNEAQ. Written as DNA, the CDR3 is TGTGCCAGCAGCCCGATTCTAAGCTCCTACGAGCAGTACTTC. It encodes CASSPILSSYEQYF.

The chain employs TRBV11-3 and TRBJ2-1; a weak D match, TRBD2 (5 bases). The CDR3 loop spans 14 amino acids. In germline, CDR1 is SGHNT, CDR2 YENEEA. V lost 3 bases and J 5 bases, leaving 11 bases between the germline ends. CDR3 protein: CASSFKTKNNEQFF. The CDR3 region has the DNA TGTGCCAGCAGCTTCAAGACTAAAAACAATGAGCAGTTCTTC.

The chain recombines TRBV10-3 with TRBJ2-3; 11 nucleotides align to TRBD1. V shed 9 bases, J shed 7 bases, and the junction held 6 bases outside the gene matches. CDR1 and CDR2 (germline): ENHRY, SYGVKD. The CDR3 runs 13 residues. The CDR3 coding sequence is TGTGCCATACGGGACAGGGGGTCGCATACGCAGTATTTT. Its protein is CAIRDRGSHTQYF.

This clone appeared a single time. V and J are TRBV14 and TRBJ2-7; weak D call: TRBD1 (7 bases). Trimming shortened V by 3 bases and J by 0 bases, and 24 bases separated the two germline ends. Looked up from germline, CDR1 is SGHDN and CDR2 is FVKESK. This CDR3 is built from 19 residues. The CDR3 bases are TGTGCCAGCAGCCACCACGACAGGGAACGCGGGGCCAGCTCCTACGAGCAGTACTTC. Translation gives CASSHHDRERGASSYEQYF. Supplemented by reference TRBV14 and TRBJ2-7, the full variable domain reads EAGVTQFPSHSVIEKGQTVTLRCDPISGHDNLYWYRRVMGKEIKFLLHFVKESKQDESGMPNNRFLAERTGGTYSTLKVQPAELEDSGVYFCASSHHDRERGASSYEQYFGPGTRLTVT.

The J gene is TRBJ1-2, the V gene TRBV19, with D tentatively TRBD1 (5 bases). The germline V and J ends were trimmed by 7 bases and 6 bases, with 12 bases remaining between them. CDR3 length: 12 amino acids. Germline-derived CDR1 and CDR2 are LNHDA and SQIVND (reference sequence). The CDR3 sequence is CASKPGGNGYTF. CDR3 coding DNA: TGTGCCAGTAAGCCCGGGGGAAATGGCTACACCTTC.

The chain is built from TRBV2 and TRBJ2-7; D unclear. The germline V gene has CDR1 SNHLY and CDR2 FYNNEI. This CDR3 has 15 amino acids. The ends were cut back, 2 bases at V and 2 bases at J, with 13 bases in the middle. The CDR3 region is CASSEFGVPTYEQYF. DNA of the CDR3: TGTGCCAGCAGTGAATTCGGAGTTCCAACCTACGAGCAGTACTTC.

The rearrangement uses TRBV28 and TRBJ2-3; no reliable D call. V was trimmed by 2 bases and J by 10 bases, leaving 16 bases between them. Germline V gene data show CDR1 as MDHEN and CDR2 as SYDVKM. This CDR3 is built from 14 residues. The CDR3 nucleotides are TGTGCCAGCAGTTTAAGCCCCGAGTCTTTGGCGCAGTATTTT. Translating gives CASSLSPESLAQYF.

The chain has TRBV5-1 and TRBJ2-7, with TRBD2 matching 7 bases. After removal of 4 bases from V and 5 bases from J, the junction contained 6 bases not matched to a gene. The germline V gene has CDR1 SGHRS and CDR2 YFSETQ. This CDR3 comprises 13 residues. The CDR3 coding sequence is TGCGCCAGCAGCGGGAGGGATGGCCACGAGCAGTACTTC. Translation: CASSGRDGHEQYF.

This clone was observed once. V usage is TRBV5-4 and J usage is TRBJ2-5; 10 nucleotides align to TRBD1. Trimming cost V 2 bases and J 4 bases; bases outside gene matches: 14. The length of the CDR3 is 18 residues. Germline V gives CDR1 SGHNT, CDR2 YYREEE (reference sequence). The CDR3 DNA is TGTGCCAGCAGCTTTCTATACCTCGGGACAGGGGATGGAGAGACCCAGTACTTC. Translating it yields CASSFLYLGTGDGETQYF.

The chain joins TRBV28 to TRBJ1-5, with TRBD1 as a possible D gene (6 bases). The CDR3 sequence is 14 residues long. CDR1 and CDR2 (germline): MDHEN, SYDVKM. The germline V and J ends were trimmed by 5 bases and 9 bases, with 17 bases remaining between them. CDR3 DNA: TGTGCCAGCAGTCTAACAGGGAGGGGTACGCCCCAGCATTTT. It codes for CASSLTGRGTPQHF.

The rearrangement joins TRBV28 to TRBJ2-7; possible D gene TRBD2, 6 bases. The CDR3 contains 14 residues. Germline V CDR1 and CDR2: MDHEN, SYDVKM. Deletions cut 5 bases from V and 5 bases from J, with 16 bases between. CDR3 coding DNA: TGTGCCAGCAGTCTCCGGGACTTCAAAGACGAGCAGTACTTC. This encodes CASSLRDFKDEQYF.

The CDR3 is CASSYLTGELFF. In DNA form, the CDR3 reads TGTGCCAGCAGTTACCTCACCGGGGAGCTGTTTTTT. The V gene is TRBV25-1, the J gene TRBJ2-2; D uncertain. Germline V gene sequence: CDR1 MGHDK, CDR2 SYGVNS. V lost 5 bases to trimming and J lost 4 bases, with 5 bases between them. The CDR3 covers 12 residues.

The genes are TRBV7-3 and TRBJ2-7; TRBD1 aligns across 9 bases. V shed 4 bases, J shed 2 bases, and the junction held 6 bases outside the gene matches. CDR1 is SGHTA and CDR2 is FQGTGA in the germline V gene. The CDR3 runs to 15 residues. The DNA for the CDR3 is TGTGCCAGCAGCTCTGGGACAGGGCCAACCTACGAGCAGTACTTC. It encodes CASSSGTGPTYEQYF.

This chain uses TRBV4-1 with TRBJ2-3, with D hard to call. The V gene lost 0 bases and the J gene lost 3 bases, with 10 bases spanning the gap. Germline V lookup: CDR1 MGHRA, CDR2 YSYEKL. CDR3 size: 15 residues. The CDR3: CASSQDGLGTDTQYF. CDR3 in DNA: TGCGCCAGCAGCCAAGATGGTCTAGGAACAGATACGCAGTATTTT.

V and J are TRBV11-2 and TRBJ2-5; weak D call: TRBD2 (5 bases). The germline V and J ends were trimmed by 0 bases and 3 bases, with 14 bases remaining between them. Per the germline V gene, CDR1 is SGHAT and CDR2 is FQNNGV. The CDR3 extends over 16 amino acids. CDR3 residues: CASSLEERAPKETQYF. In nucleotides, the CDR3 is TGTGCCAGCAGCTTAGAGGAGAGGGCCCCCAAAGAGACCCAGTACTTC.

With regard to this clone: The sample has other DNA sequences that encode this CDR3 too. The chain uses TRBV9 and TRBJ2-7, with 7 bases aligning to TRBD2. Germline V gives CDR1 SGDLS, CDR2 YYNGEE. V lost 0 bases, J lost 0 bases, and 3 bases stayed unmatched. The CDR3 covers 15 residues. CDR3 DNA sequence: TGTGCCAGCAGCGTAGGACTAGCACACTCCTACGAGCAGTACTTC. It translates to CASSVGLAHSYEQYF.

This chain uses TRBV27 with TRBJ2-7, with 7 positions matching TRBD1. The V and J ends lost 6 bases and 5 bases, in that order; junction bases with no gene match: 13. The germline CDR1 and CDR2 sequences are MNHEY and SMNVEV (reference sequence). This CDR3 spans 15 amino acids. The CDR3 nucleotides read TGTGCCAGCAGCCACGTAGGTACAGGGGCCCACGAGCAGTACTTC. It is translated as CASSHVGTGAHEQYF.

The chain employs TRBV27 and TRBJ2-3; 9 nucleotides align to TRBD2. Germline assignment: CDR1 MNHEY and CDR2 SMNVEV (reference sequence). The J segment lost 2 bases and the V segment lost 3 bases, leaving 6 bases of the junction unmatched. CDR3 length equals 16 residues. The CDR3 reads CASSLRLAAATDTQYF. The CDR3 DNA reads TGTGCCAGCAGTTTGAGACTAGCGGCCGCCACAGATACGCAGTATTTT.